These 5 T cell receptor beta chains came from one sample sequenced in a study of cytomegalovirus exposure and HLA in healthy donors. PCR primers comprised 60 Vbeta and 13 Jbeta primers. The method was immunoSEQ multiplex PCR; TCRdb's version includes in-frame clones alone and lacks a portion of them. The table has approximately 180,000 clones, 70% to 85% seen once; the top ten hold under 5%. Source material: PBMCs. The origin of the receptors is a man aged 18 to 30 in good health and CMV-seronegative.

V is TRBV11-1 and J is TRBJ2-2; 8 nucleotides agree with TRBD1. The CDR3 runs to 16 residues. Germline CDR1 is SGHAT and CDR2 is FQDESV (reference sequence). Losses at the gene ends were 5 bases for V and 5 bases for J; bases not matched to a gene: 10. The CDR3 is CASSNTGQGSTGELFF. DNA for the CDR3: TGTGCCAGCAGCAATACCGGACAGGGTTCGACCGGGGAGCTGTTTTTT.

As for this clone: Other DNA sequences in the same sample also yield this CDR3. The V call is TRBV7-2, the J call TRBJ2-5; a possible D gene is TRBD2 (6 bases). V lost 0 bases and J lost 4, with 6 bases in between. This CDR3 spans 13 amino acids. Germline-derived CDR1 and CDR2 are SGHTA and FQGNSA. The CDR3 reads CASSLAGGETQYF. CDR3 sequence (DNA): TGTGCCAGCAGCTTAGCCGGGGGAGAGACCCAGTACTTC.

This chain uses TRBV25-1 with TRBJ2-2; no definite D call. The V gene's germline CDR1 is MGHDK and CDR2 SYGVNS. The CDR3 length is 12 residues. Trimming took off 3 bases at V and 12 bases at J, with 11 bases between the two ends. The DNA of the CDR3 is TGTGCCAGCAGTGAGTTTTTAGACAAGCTGTTTTTT. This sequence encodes CASSEFLDKLFF.

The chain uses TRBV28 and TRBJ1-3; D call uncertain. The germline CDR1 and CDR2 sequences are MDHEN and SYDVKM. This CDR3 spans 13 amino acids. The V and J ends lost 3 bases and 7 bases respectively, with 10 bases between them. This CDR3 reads CASSFIERNTIYF. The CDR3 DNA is TGTGCCAGCAGTTTTATTGAGCGGAACACCATATATTTT.

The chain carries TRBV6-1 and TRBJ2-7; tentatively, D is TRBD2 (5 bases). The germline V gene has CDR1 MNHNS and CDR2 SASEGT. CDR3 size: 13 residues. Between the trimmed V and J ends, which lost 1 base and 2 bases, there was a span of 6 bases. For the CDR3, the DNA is TGTGCCAGCAGTGAAGTACTAGCCTACGAGCAGTACTTC. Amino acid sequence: CASSEVLAYEQYF.